The source of this T cell receptor beta chain is a study of blood T cell repertoires in COVID-19 (dated by TCRdb to about 2020). Some background on the complete study: Samples from collaborators originated in the United States, Italy and Spain and spanned both the acute and convalescent phases of COVID-19. Where HLA class I and class II types were available, the types were taken from metadata supplied by the sample provider, not from assay-based typing. A freely available public database, intended as a resource for researchers studying the immune response to SARS-CoV-2, is where the repertoires were released. The sample metadata nearly always contained a de-identified subject ID, COVID-19 status, age in years and sex. The material from the prospective study consisted of cDNA or gDNA derived from T cells, B-cell-depleted T cells, or PBMCs. Samples came from the ongoing ImmuneRACE study (first 160 participants) plus 1,254 subjects from 6 global collaborators. Deeply sampled blood TCRbeta repertoires from subjects exposed to, actively infected with, or recovered from COVID-19 were included in the dataset.

Whole blood was collected in K2EDTA tubes by collaborating institutions according to the institutions' own protocols. Collaborator samples were shipped for TCRbeta analysis as frozen whole blood, isolated PBMCs, or DNA extracted from either sample type. Broader findings and caveats from the paper: The amount of clinical and demographic metadata varied by source and participant and was provided uncurated.

Concerning this clone itself: This clone's antigen is unknown. No base quality values were provided; no much bigger clone lies one nucleotide off.

TCRbeta CDR3 regions were amplified from genomic DNA by means of the immunoSEQ Assay, a bias-controlled multiplex PCR. In the paper's pipeline: Within the assay, amplification of reference gene primers was used to estimate how many nucleated cells each sample contained. To quantify the absolute abundance of each unique TCRbeta CDR3 rearrangement, sequence reads were collapsed and filtered. For each sample, productive Simpson clonality was calculated as the square root of Simpson's diversity index across productive rearrangements. This immuneACCESS table, as held by TCRdb, lists in-frame sequences with V and J called but not all clones. Of the missing ones, under half trace to an unresolved V gene in checked studies; the others have no known cause. The DNA was the basis for D and trimming; V, J and clone size are from that table. This sample holds approximately 130,000 clones; just under 85% were observed only once. The top ten constitute 13% of the sample.

This receptor was taken from a human donor in a cohort sampled during active COVID-19. Sequencing was performed on peripheral blood.

The DNA is as follows: TGTGCCAGCAGCGTCCAGCCGGACAGCTACAATGAGCAGTTCTTC. It translates to CASSVQPDSYNEQFF. The V and J segments used are TRBV9 and TRBJ2-1; 6 matching bases give a weak D call of TRBD1. Measured from the cysteine to the phenylalanine, the CDR3 is 15 residues long. Only the CDR3 DNA stays, 45 bases, in frame from base 1. The germline V gene provides CDR1 SGDLS and CDR2 YYNGEE. The V end loses 2 bases and the J end loses 3 bases, and a stretch of 12 bases separates them.